This TCR beta chain was observed in a study of cytomegalovirus exposure and HLA in healthy donors (dated by TCRdb to about 2017). As for the study more broadly: In an earlier analysis of some 550 of the donors, less than 350 Gb of sequence data and some 100 million unique TCR beta sequences from about 179 million T cells were reported. An early release that covered about 600 HLA-typed donors contained about 290 gigabases of sequencing data and 65 million to 100 million unique TCR sequences. Among some 400 genotyped donors of the cohort, an average of roughly 240,000 unique TCR beta nucleotide sequences were sequenced per donor, roughly 20% of them non-productive. An earlier analysis of around 580 of the donors used high-throughput TCR beta sequencing to judge whether each TCR beta V gene segment behaved as functional or pseudogenic. A later genetic analysis took genome-wide SNP genotypes for about three fifths of the 666 donors and used that subset as a discovery cohort. To predict cytomegalovirus infection status, the study brought together high-throughput TCR immunosequencing, statistical association of individual TCRs with disease status, and machine learning. Donor age, sex, ethnicity and CMV serostatus were compiled together with the repertoire data. The genetic ancestry cluster associated with self-reported Caucasian donors included 81% of the approximately 400 genotyped donors. Besides the first cohort of about 730 subjects, a separate validation cohort made up of roughly 120 different subjects was used. A later analysis re-analyzed previously published TCR beta repertoires from approximately 670 donors and added high-resolution HLA genotyping to study TCR occurrence patterns. Typing coverage varied by locus: roughly 620-630 donors for A, B, C, DRB1 and DQB1; approximately 560 for DQA1; more than 600 for DPA1; roughly 470 for DPB1. Using immunosequencing, the study profiled T cell repertoires from around 680 subjects and related those repertoires to cytomegalovirus serostatus. Every discovery cohort repertoire had been produced on one sequencing platform. Because of strong linkage in the cohort, roughly 5 DR-DQ haplotypes were treated as single units for association and clustering. The aim of the study was to test whether cataloging public T cell receptors could identify signatures of past pathogen exposure. Rather than using new phenotypic data, the later analysis identified candidate immune exposures from TCR beta sequences and from how often those sequences occurred across donors. Both class I and class II loci were covered by HLA typing, at four-digit resolution. What the research found in general, with its limitations: Three of the identified cytomegalovirus-associated TCR beta chains were confirmed in vitro to be specific for cytomegalovirus antigens. Some IMGT-functional V segments, including TRBV6-2 and TRBV6-3, could not be distinguished by the 87-base-pair reads and were therefore excluded. In a later analysis, several top co-occurrence clusters were reported to appear linked to parvovirus B19, influenza, CMV and Epstein-Barr virus. A cluster of highly shared sequence variants was judged likely to represent a technical artifact of the sequencing pipeline. The study listed 150 to 200 TCR beta chains as associated with cytomegalovirus. The cohort was sequenced for TCR beta chains only, and without alpha or paired-chain data the features that could be detected were limited. In both the original and validation cohorts, the classifier was reported to diagnose cytomegalovirus status with high specificity and sensitivity. In a later analysis, HLA-associated TCR beta chains were found to be more clonally expanded and to have lower generation probabilities than equally common non-associated chains. A further reported finding was that TCR beta sequences accurately predicted the HLA-A and HLA-B alleles for most subjects in the first cohort. Because some donors lacked HLA typing at each locus, the association tests relied only on the typed subset. Compared with the 666-donor mean, donors in an Asian-associated ancestry cluster had fewer N-insertions in productive TCRs, according to a later genetic analysis. Linkage disequilibrium might explain the correlated functional status among segregating V segments, but an unknown experimental factor could not be excluded. In a later analysis, the rate of TCR association differed among HLA loci, with DRB1 alleles having the most associated TCRs and HLA-C alleles having the fewest. A later analysis found that most CMV-associated TCR beta chains appeared HLA-restricted, with HLA associations seemingly driven largely by CMV exposure. Specific HLA alleles were associated with some 15,000 TCR beta sequences at a false discovery rate of 0.05 in a later analysis. Immune exposure information for the cohort was limited to CMV serostatus. Assigning TCR associations to individual alleles was difficult when HLA alleles, especially DR and DQ, strongly co-occurred. V-gene and J-gene trimming of TCR beta chains was associated with a missense DCLRE1C variant in a later genetic analysis, and the association was replicated in an independent cohort. An earlier analysis of approximately 570 of the donors showed that most TCR beta V segments appeared in productive rearrangements either about 87% or about 30% of the time, which broadly matched IMGT annotations. Roughly uniform sequencing depth across donors was assumed in presence/absence analyses, although this assumption may not hold. Around 16 rarely observed V segments, including chromosome 9 orphons, were excluded from the earlier analysis of approximately 500 of the donors because counts were too low. According to the authors, the approach could potentially be generalized to other disease states and immunological phenotypes. Most TCR sequences were seen in very few donors, while some public TCRs were found in many individuals.

Library creation used the immunoSEQ multiplex PCR assay. For the multiplex PCR, a mixture combining 60 forward primers for TCR Vbeta segments and 13 reverse primers for TCR Jbeta segments was used. The CDR3 region of rearranged TCR beta genes was amplified from genomic DNA by a multiplex PCR assay. Amplified TCR beta libraries were sequenced as 87-base-pair reads on the Illumina HiSeq System. The authors' analysis ran thus. Across the 670 or so repertoires, a later analysis counted 75 million to 90 million unique TCR beta chains, 9.5 million to 13 million of which were shared by at least two donors. Raw reads were error-corrected and collapsed into unique sequences with a nearest-neighbor algorithm that merged closely related sequences to remove PCR and sequencing errors. Alignment of CDR3 sequences to IMGT reference sequences was used to assign V, D and J gene segments. Each retained sequence needed at least a six-nucleotide match to both a V gene segment and a J gene segment. A rearrangement was called productive if the CDR3 had no stop codons and remained in frame with V and J, and every other rearrangement was called non-productive. CDR3 was defined by IMGT convention, running from the second conserved V-encoded cysteine to the conserved J-encoded phenylalanine. In an earlier analysis of 587 of the donors, sequences lacking an unambiguous match to a single V gene segment were excluded. In an earlier analysis of several hundred of the donors, a V segment was called functional when productive rearrangements were above 56.7%, and segregating when the standard deviation between donors exceeded 5%. A statistical classification framework was built for diagnosing cytomegalovirus status from the catalog of TCR beta chain sequences. In a later analysis, V and J genes were assigned by comparing TCR nucleotide sequences against IMGT/GENE-DB human TR gene sequences. In a later analysis, CDR3 sequences and most-parsimonious VDJ recombination scenarios were assigned using the TCRdist pipeline. In a later analysis, each TCR beta chain was defined by its CDR3 amino acid sequence together with its V-gene family, and reads without a unique V-gene family were excluded. In a later analysis, a few hundred highly shared, low-generation-probability nucleotide sequences were removed to address suspected cross-contamination and a sequencing artifact. A later analysis calculated a clonal expansion index for each public chain from normalized within-repertoire ranks of inferred template counts. In a later analysis, generation probabilities were computed with a VDJ recombination model fitted to out-of-frame rearrangements, and the resulting probabilities were checked against IGoR. In a later analysis, TCR-TCR, TCR-HLA and TCR-CMV co-occurrence was scored with hypergeometric tests, and a repertoire-size bias correction was applied to TCR pairs. In a later analysis, false discovery rates were estimated by permuting HLA or CMV assignments 20 times. In a later analysis, co-occurring TCRs were grouped with DBSCAN, and TCRdist sequence similarity was added when clustering was performed within HLA-allele-positive subsets. Repertoires with fewer than 30,000 or more than 120,000 public chains were left out of co-occurrence clustering, as were a handful of repertoires with anomalous nucleotide sharing. TCRdb took over this immuneACCESS table, retaining in-frame rearrangements with V and J assigned. Such tables are incomplete; in checked studies, under half of the missing clones stem from an unresolved V gene, and the remainder is unexplained. V, J and clone size derive from that table, while D and trimming were established from the DNA sequence. A total of 110,000 to 150,000 clones appear in this sample, less than 85% of them only once. Roughly 4.5% of the sample comes from the top ten.

The cohort comprised 666 healthy bone marrow donors. At the time of sampling, every cohort member was nominally healthy, though immune exposures that went unrecorded were likely present. The donor tested CMV seropositive and was one of the 289 seropositive cohort members. A peripheral blood sample was provided by each donor, and peripheral blood mononuclear cells were used for TCR beta sequencing. Genomic DNA extraction from the blood cell samples was performed with the Qiagen DNeasy Blood Extraction Kit. Comment on this clone: Its antigen remains undetermined. Within one base of it there is no much larger clone, and no base qualities were kept.

Taken from the germline V gene, the CDR1 and CDR2 loops are MGHRA and YSYEKL. Trimming costs V 3 bases and J 3 bases, and their ends lie 8 bases apart. Spanning cysteine to phenylalanine, the CDR3 consists of 13 amino acids. Only the CDR3 portion is preserved as DNA: 39 bases, with reading frame beginning at the first base. Sequences were obtained from PBMCs. This clonotype was obtained from a man aged 18 to 35 in good health and CMV-seropositive. The V and J genes are TRBV4-1 and TRBJ1-1; the D gene cannot be named for sure. The base sequence is TGCGCCAGCAGCCATCGGGAAGACACTGAAGCTTTCTTT. Its translation is CASSHREDTEAFF.